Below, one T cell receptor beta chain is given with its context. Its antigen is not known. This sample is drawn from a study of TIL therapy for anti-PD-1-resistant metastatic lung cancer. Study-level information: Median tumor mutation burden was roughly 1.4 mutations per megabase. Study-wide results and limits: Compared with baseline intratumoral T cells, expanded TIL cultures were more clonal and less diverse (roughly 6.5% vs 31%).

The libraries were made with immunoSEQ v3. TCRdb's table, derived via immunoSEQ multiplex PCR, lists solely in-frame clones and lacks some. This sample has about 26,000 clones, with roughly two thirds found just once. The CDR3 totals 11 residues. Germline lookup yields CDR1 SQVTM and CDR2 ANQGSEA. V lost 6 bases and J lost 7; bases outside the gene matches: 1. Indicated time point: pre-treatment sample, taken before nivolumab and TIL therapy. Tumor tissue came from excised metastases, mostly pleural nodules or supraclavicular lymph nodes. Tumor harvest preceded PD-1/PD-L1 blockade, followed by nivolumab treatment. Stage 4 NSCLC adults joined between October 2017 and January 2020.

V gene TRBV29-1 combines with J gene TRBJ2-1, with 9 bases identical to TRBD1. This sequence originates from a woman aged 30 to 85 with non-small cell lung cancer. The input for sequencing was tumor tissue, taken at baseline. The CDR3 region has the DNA TGCAGCGTGGACAGGGGTAATGAGCAGTTCTTC. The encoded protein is CSVDRGNEQFF.